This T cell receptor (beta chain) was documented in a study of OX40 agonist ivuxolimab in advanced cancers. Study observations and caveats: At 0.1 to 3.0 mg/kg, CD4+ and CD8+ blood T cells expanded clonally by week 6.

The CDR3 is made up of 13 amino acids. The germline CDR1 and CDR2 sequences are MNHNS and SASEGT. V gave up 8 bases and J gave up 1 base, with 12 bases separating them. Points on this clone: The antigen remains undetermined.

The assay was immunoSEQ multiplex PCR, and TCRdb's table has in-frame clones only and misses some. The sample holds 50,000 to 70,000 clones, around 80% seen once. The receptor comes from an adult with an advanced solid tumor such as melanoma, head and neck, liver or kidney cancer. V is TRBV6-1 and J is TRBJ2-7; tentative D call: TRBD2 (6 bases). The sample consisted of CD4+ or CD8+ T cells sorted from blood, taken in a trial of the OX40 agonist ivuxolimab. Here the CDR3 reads CASVGTPSYEQYF. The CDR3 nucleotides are TGTGCCAGCGTTGGGACTCCATCCTACGAGCAGTACTTC.